Below are 2 T cell receptor beta chains sequenced from a single sample in a study of identical twins. MiXCR, applied by TCRdb to the 5' RACE reads, yields one record per CDR3 protein. The sample includes about 700,000 distinct CDR3 sequences, roughly 6.2% of them seen just once. The sample comprised naive T cells sorted from blood. The origin of the receptors is a man aged 18 to 30 in good health.

The chain couples TRBV7-9 to TRBJ2-1, with TRBD2 matching 16 bases. CDR1 is SEHNR, CDR2 FQNEAQ, per germline (reference sequence). V lost 2 bases and J lost 14; bases outside the gene matches: 9. CDR3 length: 16 amino acids. CDR3 nucleotides: TGTGCCAGCAGCTTATCTTTTGGGACTAGCGGGAGGGGTAAGTTCTTC. This gives the protein CASSLSFGTSGRGKFF.

This clonotype has a count of ten or more. The J gene is TRBJ2-5, the V gene TRBV5-1; no reliable D call. The germline V and J ends were trimmed by 0 bases and 4 bases, with 10 bases remaining between them. The CDR3 covers 14 residues. From germline, CDR1 is SGHRS and CDR2 YFSETQ. CDR3 DNA sequence: TGCGCCAGCAGCTTGGCCGTTTCTGGAGAGACCCAGTACTTC. Its protein product is CASSLAVSGETQYF.